This is a list of T cell receptor beta chains from one sample in a study of blood T cell repertoires in COVID-19. Measured with immunoSEQ multiplex PCR; TCRdb has only the in-frame clones, and not every one. This sample yields around 250,000 clones, of which roughly 85% are seen a single time; roughly 2.3% belongs to the top ten. Specimen: peripheral blood. Source of these receptors: a man younger than 45 who had recovered from COVID-19. Both conserved end residues are part of each CDR3. A D gene is named only where the DNA matches it firmly. The listing skips clone size in some rows; elsewhere it reads once, few, many or a size class.

D gene,clone size,J gene,V gene,CDR3 protein,CDR3 DNA
-,-,TRBJ1-1,TRBV19,CASRPSSRGFTEAFF,TGTGCCAGTCGCCCCTCCTCCAGGGGATTCACTGAAGCTTTCTTT
TRBD2,-,TRBJ2-3,TRBV27,CASSLGLAGDTDTQYF,TGTGCCAGCAGTTTGGGTCTAGCGGGGGACACAGATACGCAGTATTTT
-,-,TRBJ1-1,TRBV6-1,CASSEIGAGTEAFF,TGTGCCAGCAGTGAAATTGGGGCAGGGACTGAAGCTTTCTTT
-,-,TRBJ1-3,TRBV30,CAWSPGNTIYF,TGTGCCTGGAGTCCGGGAAACACCATATATTTT
TRBD2,-,TRBJ2-2,TRBV4-1,CASSSKRGGSTGELFF,TGCGCCAGCAGCTCGAAGCGGGGGGGGTCCACCGGGGAGCTGTTTTTT
-,few,TRBJ1-2,TRBV5-1,CASSFGGDYGYTF,TGCGCCAGCAGCTTTGGGGGGGACTATGGCTACACCTTC
TRBD2,-,TRBJ2-7,TRBV19,CASSIIGTSEDEQYF,TGTGCCAGTAGTATAATAGGGACTAGCGAAGACGAGCAGTACTTC
-,-,TRBJ1-5,TRBV18,CASSSEGRDQPQHF,TGTGCCAGCTCATCAGAAGGGAGGGATCAGCCCCAGCATTTT
-,-,TRBJ2-1,TRBV25-1,CASSEFGGYNEQFF,TGTGCCAGCAGTGAATTTGGGGGGTACAATGAGCAGTTCTTC
-,-,TRBJ2-3,TRBV7-9,CASSYYTDTQYF,TGTGCCAGCAGCTACTACACAGATACGCAGTATTTT
TRBD1,-,TRBJ1-1,TRBV6-6,CASRGTGVGNTEAFF,TGTGCCAGCAGGGGTACAGGGGTAGGGAACACTGAAGCTTTCTTT
-,-,TRBJ2-1,TRBV2,CASSEGGGGQFF,TGTGCCAGCAGTGAAGGAGGGGGTGGGCAGTTCTTC
-,-,TRBJ2-1,TRBV7-8,CASSPRANEQFF,TGTGCCAGCAGCCCCCGCGCCAATGAGCAGTTCTTC
-,-,TRBJ2-2,TRBV10-3,CAISERGTTNTGELFF,TGTGCCATCAGTGAGAGGGGGACTACGAACACCGGGGAGCTGTTTTTT
-,-,TRBJ2-5,TRBV10-2,CASREASLETQYF,TGCGCCAGCAGGGAGGCTAGCTTAGAGACCCAGTACTTC
-,-,TRBJ1-2,TRBV20-1,CSASESVSLNYGYTF,TGCAGTGCTAGTGAGTCAGTCTCGTTAAACTATGGCTACACCTTC
TRBD1,-,TRBJ2-7,TRBV7-9,CASSLGVGTGDYF,TGTGCCAGCAGCTTAGGGGTTGGGACAGGGGATTACTTC
-,-,TRBJ2-7,TRBV2,CASSEVRQGEREQYF,TGTGCCAGCAGTGAAGTAAGGCAGGGTGAGAGGGAGCAGTACTTC
-,-,TRBJ1-2,TRBV5-4,CASSLDRVSGYTF,TGTGCCAGCAGCTTGGACAGGGTGAGCGGCTACACCTTC
-,once,TRBJ1-2,TRBV5-8,CASLRHRYTF,TGTGCCAGCCTGCGACATCGCTACACCTTC
-,-,TRBJ1-2,TRBV19,CASSIRVIGAGYTF,TGTGCCAGTAGTATCAGGGTGATCGGTGCTGGCTACACCTTC
-,-,TRBJ2-7,TRBV5-6,CASSFPGQLPYEQYF,TGTGCCAGCAGCTTTCCGGGTCAGCTACCTTACGAGCAGTACTTC
-,-,TRBJ1-1,TRBV7-2,CASSLGPGSGEAFF,TGTGCCAGCAGCTTAGGCCCCGGGTCGGGTGAAGCTTTCTTT
-,-,TRBJ2-3,TRBV12-3/TRBV12-4,CATGVQYTQYF,TGTGCCACTGGAGTGCAATATACGCAGTATTTT
-,-,TRBJ2-2,TRBV6-5,CASRGHSNTGELFF,TGTGCCAGCAGGGGACACTCGAACACCGGGGAGCTGTTTTTT
TRBD2,-,TRBJ2-1,TRBV6-4,CASSDSIASGDSYNEQFF,TGTGCCAGCAGTGACTCGATTGCCAGCGGGGATTCCTACAATGAGCAGTTCTTC
-,-,TRBJ2-1,TRBV5-1,CASSLGFRGNEQFF,TGCGCCAGCAGCTTGGGGTTTCGGGGCAATGAGCAGTTCTTC
-,-,TRBJ2-7,TRBV13,CASSSYAVGYEQYF,TGTGCCAGCAGCTCATACGCGGTGGGCTACGAGCAGTACTTC
-,-,TRBJ1-1,TRBV7-2,CASSSPQGQQNTEAFF,TGTGCCAGCAGCTCCCCCCAAGGACAGCAGAACACTGAAGCTTTCTTT
-,-,TRBJ1-3,TRBV9,CASSVATQSSGNTIYF,TGTGCCAGCAGCGTAGCAACACAGAGCTCTGGAAACACCATATATTTT
TRBD1,-,TRBJ2-7,TRBV4-1,CASSQDKTGLFHEQYF,TGCGCCAGCAGCCAAGATAAGACAGGGTTGTTCCACGAGCAGTACTTC
-,-,TRBJ1-1,TRBV19,CASSIGGNTEAFF,TGTGCCAGTAGTATCGGGGGTAACACTGAAGCTTTCTTT
-,-,TRBJ1-2,TRBV2,CASSPQGGQSYGYTF,TGTGCCAGCAGTCCACAGGGTGGGCAGAGCTATGGCTACACCTTC
-,-,TRBJ2-7,TRBV30,CAWSDPSGPYEQYF,TGTGCCTGGAGTGACCCCAGCGGCCCCTACGAGCAGTACTTC
TRBD1,-,TRBJ1-1,TRBV15,CATSGDRRNTEAFF,TGTGCCACCAGCGGGGACAGGCGGAACACTGAAGCTTTCTTT
-,-,TRBJ1-2,TRBV3-1/TRBV3-2,CASTSPGHLYGYTF,TGTGCCAGCACCTCTCCGGGACACCTCTATGGCTACACCTTC
-,-,TRBJ1-6,TRBV6-5,CASSYSTDRYNSPLHF,TGTGCCAGCAGTTACTCGACTGATAGATATAATTCACCCCTCCACTTT